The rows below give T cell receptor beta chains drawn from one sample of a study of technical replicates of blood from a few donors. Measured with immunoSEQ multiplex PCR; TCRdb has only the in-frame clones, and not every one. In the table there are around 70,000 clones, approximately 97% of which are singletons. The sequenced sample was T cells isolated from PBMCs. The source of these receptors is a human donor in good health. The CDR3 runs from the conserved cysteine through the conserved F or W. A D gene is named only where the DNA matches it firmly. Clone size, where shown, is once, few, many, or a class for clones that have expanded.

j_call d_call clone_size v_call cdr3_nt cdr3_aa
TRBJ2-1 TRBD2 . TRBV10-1 TGCGCCAGCAGTGATCCTAGCGGGGGTGCCTACAATGAGCAGTTCTTC CASSDPSGGAYNEQFF
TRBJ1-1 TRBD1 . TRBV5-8 TGTGCCAGCAGCTGGGACAGGGTCACTGAAGCTTTCTTT CASSWDRVTEAFF
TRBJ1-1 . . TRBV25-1 TGTGCCAGCAGTGAGGCAGGGGCGGTGAACACTGAAGCTTTCTTT CASSEAGAVNTEAFF
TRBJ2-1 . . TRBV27 TGTGCCAGCAGTTTAATAGGGGGACCAGCGGGGAATGAGCAGTTCTTC CASSLIGGPAGNEQFF
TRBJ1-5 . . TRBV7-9 TGTGCCAGCAGCTCCGAAGCAGGGCGCAATCAGCCCCAGCATTTT CASSSEAGRNQPQHF
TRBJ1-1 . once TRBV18 TGTGCCAGCTCCCCCTATGAGACAGGATCGGGGGGAACTGAAGCTTTCTTT CASSPYETGSGGTEAFF
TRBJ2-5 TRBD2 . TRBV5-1 TGCGCCAGCAGCCCCAGTCCGGGAGGGGTTGGGGGAGAGACCCAGTACTTC CASSPSPGGVGGETQYF
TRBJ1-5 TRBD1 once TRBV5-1 TGCGCCAGCAGCTTGGGGCAGGGGGTTGATCAGCCCCAGCATTTT CASSLGQGVDQPQHF
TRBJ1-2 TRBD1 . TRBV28 TGTGCCAGCAGTTCCCTAACAGGGGTCGGTGGCTACACCTTC CASSSLTGVGGYTF
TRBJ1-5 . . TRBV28 TGTGCCAGCAGTTTGCTAGGGGTTCAGCCCCAGCATTTT CASSLLGVQPQHF
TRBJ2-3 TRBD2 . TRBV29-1 TGCAGCGTTGGCCGGGGGGAATCTAGCACAGATACGCAGTATTTT CSVGRGESSTDTQYF
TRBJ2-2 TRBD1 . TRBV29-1 TGCAGCGTCGTACAGGGGGCGCGCACCGGGGAGCTGTTTTTT CSVVQGARTGELFF
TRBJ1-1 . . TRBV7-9 TGTGCCAGCAGCTTAGCCGGGAACACTGAAGCTTTCTTT CASSLAGNTEAFF
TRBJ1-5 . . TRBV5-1 TGCGCCAGCAGCTTGGGGGCACGAGACACAGCCAACCAGCCCCAGCATTTT CASSLGARDTANQPQHF
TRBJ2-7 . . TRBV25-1 TGTGCCAGCAGTGCCACGCACAGGGCGCAGTACTTC CASSATHRAQYF
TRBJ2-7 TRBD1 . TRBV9 TGTGCCAGCAGCGTAGACGACAGGGCATCCTACGAGCAGTACTTC CASSVDDRASYEQYF
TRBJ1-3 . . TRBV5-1 TGCGCCAGCAGCTTTGGCGGTCCTGGAAACACCATATATTTT CASSFGGPGNTIYF
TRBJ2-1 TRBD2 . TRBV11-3 TGTGCCAGCACCCTGAGGTCGAGCGGGGGGGCAAATGAGCAGTTCTTC CASTLRSSGGANEQFF
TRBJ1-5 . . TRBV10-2 TGCGCCAGCAGTACAGCCATGCCTGGCAATCAGCCCCAGCATTTT CASSTAMPGNQPQHF
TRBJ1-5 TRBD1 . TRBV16 TGTGCCAGCACCTCGGGACAGGGTATTCAGCCCCAGCATTTT CASTSGQGIQPQHF
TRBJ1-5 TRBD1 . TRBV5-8 TGTGCCAGCAGCTGGACAGGGGGAAATCAGCCCCAGCATTTT CASSWTGGNQPQHF
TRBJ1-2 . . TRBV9 TGTGCCAGCAGCGTCGGGGGTATGAACTATGGCTACACCTTC CASSVGGMNYGYTF
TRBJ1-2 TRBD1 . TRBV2 TGTGCCAGCAAGGGGGCAGGTGGCTACACCTTC CASKGAGGYTF
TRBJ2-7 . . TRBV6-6 TGTGCCACCGCCGGGACACCCTGGGGTGAGCAGTACTTC CATAGTPWGEQYF
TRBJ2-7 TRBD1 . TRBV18 TGTGCCAGCTCACCGGGGACAGCCTCCTACGAGCAGTACTTC CASSPGTASYEQYF
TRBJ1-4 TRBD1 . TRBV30 TGTGCCTGGCGGACAGGCGCCGCAACTAATGAAAAACTGTTTTTT CAWRTGAATNEKLFF
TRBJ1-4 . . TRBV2 TGTGCCAGCAGTGACTTGGGAGGTAGTGATGAAAAACTGTTTTTT CASSDLGGSDEKLFF
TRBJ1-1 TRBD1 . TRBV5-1 TGCGCCAGCAGCTTCACCGGGACAGGGAACACTGAAGCTTTCTTT CASSFTGTGNTEAFF
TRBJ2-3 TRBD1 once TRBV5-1 TGCGCCAGCAGGGGACAGGGGAGTTCAGATACGCAGTATTTT CASRGQGSSDTQYF
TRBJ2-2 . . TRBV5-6 TGTGCCAGCAGCTTGGGTCGGGTGACGAACACCGGGGAGCTGTTTTTT CASSLGRVTNTGELFF
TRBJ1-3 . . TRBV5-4 TGTGCCAGCAGAGGCGGTGGAAACACCATATATTTT CASRGGGNTIYF
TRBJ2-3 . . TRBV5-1 TGCGCCAGCAGCGAGGGCCCCATTGGCACAGATACGCAGTATTTT CASSEGPIGTDTQYF
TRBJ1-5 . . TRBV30 TGTGCCTGGAGTTCGAAGGGACTGTACAATCAGCCCCAGCATTTT CAWSSKGLYNQPQHF
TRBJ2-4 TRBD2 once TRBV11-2 TGTGCCAGCAGCGACGGAGCGGGAATTCAGTACTTC CASSDGAGIQYF
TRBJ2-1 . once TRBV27 TGTGCCAGCAGTTTAGCGCCGAGCTCCTACAATGAGCAGTTCTTC CASSLAPSSYNEQFF
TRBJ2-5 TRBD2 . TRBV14 TGTGCCAGCAGCCAAGTGGAGCGGGAGGTTGTTGGGGAGACCCAGTACTTC CASSQVEREVVGETQYF
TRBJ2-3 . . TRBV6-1 TGTGCCAGCAGTGAACTAGCAACCCTCCTATATACGCAGTATTTT CASSELATLLYTQYF
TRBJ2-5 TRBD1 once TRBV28 TGTGCCAGCAGTACCCCACAGGGGACCCAAGAGACCCAGTACTTC CASSTPQGTQETQYF
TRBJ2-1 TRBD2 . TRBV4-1 TGCGCCAGCAGCCTCAAGGCAACCGGGACTAGCGGGAGGAATGAGCAGTTCTTC CASSLKATGTSGRNEQFF
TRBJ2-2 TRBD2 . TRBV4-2 TGTGCCAGCAGCCAAGGTACCGGACTAGCTCAGAACACCGGGGAGCTGTTTTTT CASSQGTGLAQNTGELFF
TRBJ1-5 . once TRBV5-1 TGCGCCAGCAGCCTGGCTCCCGGGAGAGACGGGCAGCCCCAGCATTTT CASSLAPGRDGQPQHF
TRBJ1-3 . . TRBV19 TGTGCCAGTAGTATGAGTAGGGAGTGGGGAAACACCATATATTTT CASSMSREWGNTIYF
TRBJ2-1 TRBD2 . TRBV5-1 TGCGCCAGCAGCCCGTATAGCGGGGGGGCCGATGAGCAGTTCTTC CASSPYSGGADEQFF
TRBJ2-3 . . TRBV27 TGTGCCAGCAGTTTAACCACGGCAGGTGCTAGCACAGATACGCAGTATTTT CASSLTTAGASTDTQYF
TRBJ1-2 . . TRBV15 TGTGCCACCAGCGTGAGGACATCGATACCCAACTATGGCTACACCTTC CATSVRTSIPNYGYTF
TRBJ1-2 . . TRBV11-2 TGTGCCAGCAGCCCCCTGATGAGGTCGATCGGCTATGGCTACACCTTC CASSPLMRSIGYGYTF
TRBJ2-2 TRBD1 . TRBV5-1 TGCGCCAGCAGCCTAATCGGGACAGACACCGGGGAGCTGTTTTTT CASSLIGTDTGELFF
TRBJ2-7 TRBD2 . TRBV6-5 TGTGCCAGCAGTTACCCAGGGACTAGCGGCTACGAGCAGTACTTC CASSYPGTSGYEQYF
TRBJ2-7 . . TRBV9 TGTGCCAGCAGCGACTCAGGAGAGGGATCCTACGAGCAGTACTTC CASSDSGEGSYEQYF
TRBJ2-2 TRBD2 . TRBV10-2 TGCGCCAGCCGACCCCATCTGGCGGGAGGGGTCACCGGGGAGCTGTTTTTT CASRPHLAGGVTGELFF
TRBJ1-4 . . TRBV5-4 TGTGCCAGCAGCCCCGGACAGACTGCAACTAATGAAAAACTGTTTTTT CASSPGQTATNEKLFF
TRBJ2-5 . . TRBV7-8 TGTGCCAGCAGCTTAGGGGCCCTCGGGGTAGATGGCGAGACCCAGTACTTC CASSLGALGVDGETQYF
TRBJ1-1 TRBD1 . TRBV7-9 TGTGCCAGCAGCGGACAGACAGGGTTTATCACTGAAGCTTTCTTT CASSGQTGFITEAFF
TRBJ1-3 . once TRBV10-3 TGTGCCATCAGCCGAACGGGAAGCCCGAGCTCTGGAAACACCATATATTTT CAISRTGSPSSGNTIYF
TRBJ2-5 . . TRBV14 TGTGCCAGCAGCCAAGTTCGAGAGACCCAGTACTTC CASSQVRETQYF
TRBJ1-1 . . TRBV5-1 TGCGCCAGCAGCTTGAGGGGGGGCGAAGCTTTCTTT CASSLRGGEAFF
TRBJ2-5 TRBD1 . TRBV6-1 TGTGCCAGCAGTGAAGTTGAGGGGGCCCTGGCCCAGTACTTC CASSEVEGALAQYF